Listed here are 29 T cell receptor beta chains from one sample, sequenced in a study of blood T cells in healthy people across ages. A second PCR, run for roughly 7 to 11 cycles, used a sample-barcoded 5' primer plus a J-beta primer mix. TCRdb recomputed calls from the 5' RACE reads with MiXCR, one row per CDR3 protein. In the table there are about 1.1 million distinct CDR3 sequences, 30% to 40% of which are singletons. Input material: blood. The origin of the receptors is a man aged 18 to 35 in good health.

This chain connects TRBV28 to TRBJ1-3; weak D call: TRBD1 (6 bases). This CDR3 is 14 amino acids long. V was clipped by 7 bases and J by 4 bases, with 14 bases between them. Germline CDR1 MDHEN, CDR2 SYDVKM. The CDR3 here is CASIDRTAGNTIYF. Here the CDR3 DNA reads TGTGCCAGCATCGACCGGACAGCCGGAAACACCATATATTTT.

The chain carries TRBV20-1 and TRBJ2-3; possibly TRBD2 for D (6 bases). Germline V gene data show CDR1 as DFQATT and CDR2 as SNEGSKA (reference sequence). Trimming removed 4 bases at V and 5 bases at J, with 13 bases between. CDR3 length: 13 amino acids. The CDR3: CSAIREIGDTQYF. The CDR3 nucleotides read TGCAGTGCTATCCGGGAGATCGGAGATACGCAGTATTTT.

This clonotype has more than one count but fewer than ten. This sequence joins TRBV4-3 and TRBJ2-1, with TRBD2 as a possible D gene (5 bases). This CDR3 is 14 amino acids long. Germline V lookup: CDR1 LGHNA, CDR2 YSLEER. V lost 1 base and J lost 8, with 12 bases in between. CDR3 nucleotides: TGCGCCAGCAGCCAAGGTAGACGGGGAGATGAGCAGTTCTTC. This translates into CASSQGRRGDEQFF.

In this sample, this clonotype turned up once. A junction boundary mismatches the germline segment, possibly from a read error. The chain links TRBV27 to TRBJ2-1; 12 positions agree with TRBD2. Per germline, CDR1 MNHEY and CDR2 SMNVEV (reference sequence). The CDR3 has 15 amino acids. The DNA of the CDR3 is TGTGCCAGCAGGAGACTAGCGGGGGCTTACAATAAGCAGTTCTTC. Protein product: CASRRLAGAYNKQFF.

In its sample, this clonotype was seen once. One end of the junction does not line up with germline, which may come from a read error. The rearrangement uses TRBV7-2 and TRBJ1-5; the D is unclear. This CDR3 has 13 amino acids. Per the germline V gene, CDR1 is SGHTA and CDR2 is FQGNSA. In DNA, the CDR3 is TGTGCCAGCAGCTTGGTAGACAATCGGCCCCAGCATTTT. Translating it yields CASSLVDNRPQHF.

J is TRBJ2-1 and V is TRBV5-1; D call uncertain. V gave up 1 base and J gave up 6 bases, with 14 bases separating them. Germline CDR1 is SGHRS and CDR2 is YFSETQ. The CDR3 totals 15 residues. CDR3 DNA: TGCGCCAGCAGCTTGAGGTCAACCCGGAGCAATGAGCAGTTCTTC. Translating gives CASSLRSTRSNEQFF. Full variable domain (rest looked up from reference TRBV5-1 and TRBJ2-1): KAGVTQTPRYLIKTRGQQVTLSCSPISGHRSVSWYQQTPGQGLQFLFEYFSETQRNKGNFPGRFSGRQFSNSRSEMNVSTLELGDSALYLCASSLRSTRSNEQFFGPGTRLTVL.

This clonotype has only one observation. The chain is built from TRBV7-2 and TRBJ2-7; D not certain. The J call could be wrong; TRBJ2-5 is a better fit for the DNA end. The CDR3 covers 13 residues. CDR1 is SGHTA and CDR2 is FQGNSA in the germline V gene. The CDR3 sequence is CASTKRSQETQYF. The CDR3 DNA reads as TGTGCCAGCACCAAGAGGAGCCAAGAGACCCAGTACTTC.

This chain connects TRBV4-2 to TRBJ1-5; D unclear. V dropped 0 bases and J dropped 7 bases, with 10 bases sitting between them. Germline loops: CDR1 LGHNA, CDR2 YNFKEQ. The CDR3 totals 14 residues. This chain's CDR3 is CASSQEGPDQPQHF. DNA for the CDR3: TGTGCCAGCAGCCAAGAGGGTCCGGACCAGCCCCAGCATTTT.

This clonotype has a handful of counts. This chain links TRBV6-5 with TRBJ2-3, with D possibly TRBD1 on 6 matching bases. This CDR3 has 14 residues. Germline V lookup: CDR1 MNHEY, CDR2 SVGAGI. V lost 6 bases and J lost 4, with 14 bases in between. DNA of the CDR3: TGTGCCAGCAGCGTAACAGGGCGCGCAGATACGCAGTATTTT. Amino acid sequence: CASSVTGRADTQYF.

This clonotype was counted only a few times. The chain carries TRBV10-3 and TRBJ1-1; D is possibly TRBD1 (5 bases). This CDR3 comprises 14 residues. The germline gives CDR1 ENHRY, CDR2 SYGVKD. The ends were cut back, 3 bases at V and 1 base at J, with 9 bases in the middle. The CDR3 region is CAISEIGGNTEAFF. CDR3 sequence (DNA): TGTGCCATCAGTGAAATCGGGGGGAACACTGAAGCTTTCTTT.

The chain employs TRBV2 and TRBJ1-1, with D hard to call. Trimming removed 6 bases at V and 1 base at J, with 9 bases between. CDR3 size: 13 residues. Germline V gene lookup returns CDR1 SNHLY and CDR2 FYNNEI. The CDR3 DNA reads TGTGCCAGCAGGCTGGAGGGGAACACTGAAGCTTTCTTT. Translation: CASRLEGNTEAFF.

The chain uses TRBV7-3 and TRBJ2-3, with a possible D match to TRBD2 (5 bases). Between the trimmed V and J ends, which lost 5 bases and 6 bases, there was a span of 12 bases. The CDR3 runs to 13 residues. CDR1 and CDR2 (germline): SGHTA, FQGTGA. CDR3 protein: CASSLGRRDTQYF. For the CDR3, the DNA is TGTGCCAGCAGCCTAGGTAGGAGGGATACGCAGTATTTT.

About this clonotype: This clone may be a read error of a much larger clone one base away. The CDR3 carries no conserved terminal phenylalanine or tryptophan, so it likely arises from a read error. The V gene is TRBV29-1, the J gene TRBJ2-5; unclear D gene. V lost 6 bases and J 3 bases, leaving 11 bases between the germline ends. This CDR3 region has 12 residues. Germline CDR1 reads SQVTM; CDR2 reads ANQGSEA. CDR3: CSVTMTEETQYS. CDR3 DNA: TGCAGCGTCACTATGACGGAAGAGACCCAGTACTCC.

As to this clonotype: This may stem from a read error, because a much larger clone lies one nucleotide away. The rearrangement joins TRBV29-1 to TRBJ2-2; 7 nucleotides line up with TRBD2. Germline CDR1 reads SQVTM; CDR2 reads ANQGSEA. The V gene end was trimmed by 7 bases and the J gene end by 4 bases; junction bases not matched to a gene: 15. The CDR3 covers 16 residues. The CDR3 is CSAGFGTTLGTGELFF. The DNA for the CDR3 is TGCAGCGCCGGGTTCGGGACTACCCTAGGCACCGGGGAGCTGTTTTTT.

The chain has TRBV2 and TRBJ2-4; no clear D gene. The last part of the DNA fits TRBJ2-5 better; the J call may be wrong. From germline, CDR1 is SNHLY and CDR2 FYNNEI. This CDR3 has 12 amino acids. The CDR3 region is CASSAVEETQYF. CDR3 nucleotide sequence: TGTGCCAGCAGTGCCGTCGAAGAGACCCAGTACTTC.

This chain links TRBV6-2 or TRBV6-3 with TRBJ2-3; D is perhaps TRBD1 (6 bases). There are 14 residues in the CDR3. The V gene lost 5 bases and the J gene lost 4 bases, with 13 bases spanning the gap. Per germline, CDR1 MNHEY and CDR2 SVGEGT. The CDR3 DNA reads as TGTGCCAGCAGTCCCGGGACAACGGCAGATACGCAGTATTTT. Protein: CASSPGTTADTQYF.

On this clonotype: One end of the junction does not line up with germline, which may come from a read error. The V call is TRBV28, the J call TRBJ2-4; 7 bases map to TRBD1. The germline V gene has CDR1 MDHEN and CDR2 SYDVKM. The CDR3 contains 13 residues. The CDR3 DNA is TGTGTCAGCACCACCGGGACAGAAAACATTCAGTACTTC. Its translation is CVSTTGTENIQYF.

This clonotype was seen ten or more times. This chain uses TRBV5-1 with TRBJ1-2; 8 bases agree with TRBD1. The ends lost 3 bases at V and 6 bases at J; junction bases unmatched: 7. Germline V lookup: CDR1 SGHRS, CDR2 YFSETQ. This CDR3 region has 14 residues. The CDR3, as DNA: TGCGCCAGCAGCTCAAACAGGGGGTCCAATGGCTACACCTTC. Translated: CASSSNRGSNGYTF.

This rearrangement joins TRBV25-1 to TRBJ1-1; D unresolved. The germline CDR1 and CDR2 sequences are MGHDK and SYGVNS. V lost 3 bases and J 0 bases, leaving 5 bases between the germline ends. The CDR3 sequence is 13 residues long. The CDR3 spells CASSDWLNTEAFF. The DNA for the CDR3 is TGTGCCAGCAGTGACTGGCTGAACACTGAAGCTTTCTTT.

This clonotype has a handful of counts. The chain carries TRBV12-3 or TRBV12-4 and TRBJ2-3, with 11 bases aligning to TRBD2. V lost 5 bases and J lost 2; bases outside the gene matches: 9. This CDR3 spans 17 amino acids. CDR3 in DNA: TGTGCCAGCAGTCCGGGACTAGCGGACGACGCCACAGATACGCAGTATTTT. Protein: CASSPGLADDATDTQYF.

This clonotype was recorded a few times. J is TRBJ2-7 and V is TRBV10-3, with 9 bases aligning to TRBD1. With 7 bases clipped from V and 3 bases from J, the junction kept 4 bases outside the gene matches. Per germline, CDR1 ENHRY and CDR2 SYGVKD. The CDR3 runs to 13 residues. DNA for the CDR3: TGTGCCATCACCCTGGACAGGGGCTACGAGCAGTACTTC. Protein: CAITLDRGYEQYF.

This sequence joins TRBV10-3 and TRBJ1-3, with D possibly matching TRBD1 (5 bases). This CDR3 contains 15 residues. The V gene's germline CDR1 is ENHRY and CDR2 SYGVKD. The V end lost 5 bases, the J end lost 8 bases, and 19 bases lay between the germline ends. Written as DNA, the CDR3 is TGTGCCATCAGTTCCGTGGGGGACTCCGGGGACACCATATATTTT. Amino acid sequence: CAISSVGDSGDTIYF.

V is TRBV7-2 and J is TRBJ2-1; the D gene is possibly TRBD1 (6 bases). Near its end, the DNA agrees better with TRBJ2-7, so the J call may be wrong. Germline CDR1 SGHTA, CDR2 FQGNSA. The CDR3 extends over 15 amino acids. CDR3 nucleotides: TGTGCCAGCAGCTTCAAGGGGGTCTCCTACAATGAGCAGTACTTC. Translated, it gives CASSFKGVSYNEQYF.

This clonotype was recorded a few times. The chain recombines TRBV20-1 with TRBJ1-1; 7 bases agree with TRBD1. The CDR3 covers 15 residues. Germline trimming cut 0 bases from V and 1 base from J; bases unmatched to any gene: 5. Germline CDR1 is DFQATT and CDR2 is SNEGSKA (reference sequence). The DNA of the CDR3 is TGCAGTGCTAGAGACCCGACAGGGCCGAACACTGAAGCTTTCTTT. Its protein is CSARDPTGPNTEAFF.

V and J are TRBV7-3 and TRBJ2-3, with 11 bases matching TRBD2. The CDR3 sequence is 15 residues long. V trimming: 5 bases; J trimming: 4 bases; junction bases outside the gene matches: 5. The germline V gene has CDR1 SGHTA and CDR2 FQGTGA. CDR3 nucleotide sequence: TGTGCCAGCAGCATTAGCGGGGGGGTGGCAGATACGCAGTATTTT. It yields the protein CASSISGGVADTQYF. Full variable domain (outside the CDR3, taken from reference TRBV7-3 and TRBJ2-3): GAGVSQTPSNKVTEKGKYVELRCDPISGHTALYWYRQSLGQGPEFLIYFQGTGAADDSGLPNDRFFAVRPEGSVSTLKIQRTERGDSAVYLCASSISGGVADTQYFGPGTRLTVL.

This clonotype was seen a few times. The CDR3 loop reads CSAPGTDRNYGYTF. CDR3 bases: TGCAGTGCCCCCGGGACGGATCGAAACTATGGCTACACCTTC. The chain joins TRBV20-1 to TRBJ1-2, with D maybe TRBD1 (5 bases). CDR1 and CDR2 from the germline V gene are DFQATT and SNEGSKA (reference sequence). The V end was cut by 6 bases, the J end by 2 bases, with 16 bases between. The CDR3 is 14 amino acids.

The genes are TRBV10-3 and TRBJ1-2; D perhaps matches TRBD1 (6 bases). V lost 6 bases to trimming and J lost 3 bases, with 17 bases between them. Germline-derived CDR1 and CDR2 are ENHRY and SYGVKD. This CDR3 region has 15 residues. CDR3 region: CAISGEQGMDYGYTF. CDR3 in DNA: TGTGCCATCAGCGGAGAGCAGGGGATGGACTATGGCTACACCTTC.

This clonotype has a handful of counts. The rearrangement joins TRBV9 to TRBJ1-2; perhaps TRBD1 as D (6 bases). This CDR3 is 13 amino acids long. The germline V gene encodes CDR1 SGDLS and CDR2 YYNGEE. V was clipped by 3 bases and J by 4 bases, with 10 bases between them. The CDR3 is CASSEGQPYGYTF. In DNA form, the CDR3 reads TGTGCCAGCAGCGAAGGACAGCCCTATGGCTACACCTTC. Supplemented by reference TRBV9 and TRBJ1-2, the full variable domain reads DSGVTQTPKHLITATGQRVTLRCSPRSGDLSVYWYQQSLDQGLQFLIQYYNGEERAKGNILERFSAQQFPDLHSELNLSSLELGDSALYFCASSEGQPYGYTFGSGTRLTVV.

A word on this clonotype: The junction and the germline gene differ at one end; a read error may be behind it. The V gene is TRBV5-1, the J gene TRBJ1-1; TRBD1 matches 12 bases. This CDR3 contains 16 residues. The V gene's germline CDR1 is SGHRS and CDR2 YFSETQ. The CDR3 DNA follows: TGCGCCAGCAGTTTGGGATTGGGACAGGGGGCGGGTGAAGCTTTCTTT. It yields the protein CASSLGLGQGAGEAFF. Variable domain in full (rest from reference TRBV5-1 and TRBJ1-1): KAGVTQTPRYLIKTRGQQVTLSCSPISGHRSVSWYQQTPGQGLQFLFEYFSETQRNKGNFPGRFSGRQFSNSRSEMNVSTLELGDSALYLCASSLGLGQGAGEAFFGQGTRLTVV.